This TCR beta chain was captured in a study of cytomegalovirus exposure and HLA in healthy donors. Whole-study findings and limits: Indistinguishable V segments such as TRBV6-2 and TRBV6-3 were excluded. Being productive about 90% or about 30% of the time was typical of most TCR beta V segments in an earlier analysis.

The CDR3 length is 11 residues. The trim removed 5 bases at V and 2 bases at J, leaving 0 bases unmatched. Germline V lookup: CDR1 GTSNPN, CDR2 SVGIG (reference sequence). Primers for the PCR totalled 60 Vbeta and 13 Jbeta. The assay was immunoSEQ multiplex PCR, and TCRdb's table has in-frame clones only and misses some. The top ten hold around 9.9% of the sample, which has approximately 98,000 clones, over 70% seen once. A remark on this clone: The antigen is unknown.

This TCR was sampled from a man between 18 and 29 years old in good health and CMV-seropositive. The gene calls are TRBV30 and TRBJ2-7; 7 bases agree with TRBD1. Sequences were obtained from PBMCs. CDR3 sequence reads: CAWDRAYEQYF. The DNA of the CDR3 is TGTGCCTGGGACAGGGCCTACGAGCAGTACTTC.